The 8 T cell receptor beta chains below all came from one sample that was sequenced in a study of identical twins. MiXCR, applied by TCRdb to the 5' RACE reads, yields one record per CDR3 protein. The table records hundreds of thousands of distinct CDR3 sequences, less than 9% of them present only once. The sample was also linked to a second study, of yellow fever vaccine responses in identical twins.

Sequenced input: PBMCs. The receptor source for this set is a woman aged 18-30 years in good health.

The chain has TRBV12-5 and TRBJ1-4; perhaps TRBD1 as D (5 bases). Trimming cost V 0 bases and J 8 bases, with 10 bases left between them. The CDR3 runs 14 residues. Germline CDR1 is LGHNT and CDR2 is FRNRAP. The CDR3 bases are TGTGCTAGTGGTTTGGTCCAGGGCGGGGAAAAACTGTTTTTT. Translation: CASGLVQGGEKLFF.

The sample holds many counts of this clonotype. The chain is built from TRBV3-1 and TRBJ2-1; perhaps TRBD2 as D (5 bases). Between the trimmed V and J ends, which lost 4 bases and 4 bases, there was a span of 14 bases. The CDR3 covers 15 residues. CDR1 and CDR2 from the germline V gene are LGHDT and YNNKEL (reference sequence). DNA of the CDR3: TGTGCCAGCAGCCCCCTGGGTAGCGCGTACAATGAGCAGTTCTTC. Protein: CASSPLGSAYNEQFF.

This clonotype was found a few times. The genes are TRBV10-3 and TRBJ1-2, with 11 bases fitting TRBD1. V lost 2 bases and J lost 4; bases outside the gene matches: 0. The CDR3 consists of 14 residues. The V gene's germline CDR1 is ENHRY and CDR2 SYGVKD. CDR3 bases: TGTGCCATCAGTGAGGGGACAGGGGGCTATGGCTACACCTTC. Amino acids: CAISEGTGGYGYTF.

This clonotype is a singleton in its sample. V and J are TRBV7-8 and TRBJ2-7; D ambiguous. CDR1 is SGHVS, CDR2 FQNEAQ, per germline. This CDR3 is 14 amino acids long. V dropped 4 bases and J dropped 0 bases, with 10 bases sitting between them. In nucleotides, the CDR3 is TGTGCCAGCAGCTCCCGTGAAGGCTCCTACGAGCAGTACTTC. This codes for CASSSREGSYEQYF.

V is TRBV2 and J is TRBJ1-4, with D maybe TRBD1 (6 bases). This CDR3 is built from 17 residues. CDR1 and CDR2 (germline): SNHLY, FYNNEI. Trimming removed 6 bases from V and 0 bases from J, with 17 bases in between. The DNA for the CDR3 is TGTGCCAGCAGAGCCGGGAGACAGGCCACAACTAATGAAAAACTGTTTTTT. This encodes CASRAGRQATTNEKLFF.

The gene calls are TRBV9 and TRBJ2-1; 8 bases agree with TRBD2. The CDR3 contains 16 residues. V gave up 5 bases and J gave up 4 bases; unmatched junction bases: 11. Germline V gives CDR1 SGDLS, CDR2 YYNGEE. The CDR3 DNA reads as TGTGCCAGCAGTTTAGTAGCGGGAACCCATTACAATGAGCAGTTCTTC. It specifies CASSLVAGTHYNEQFF.

This clonotype occurred a few times. CDR3 sequence (DNA): TGCAGTGCTCCCGCAGCGGGTAAAGAGACCCAGTACTTC. Its protein product is CSAPAAGKETQYF. The V call is TRBV20-1, the J call TRBJ2-5; TRBD2 is a possible D gene (6 bases). V gave up 5 bases and J gave up 3 bases, with 13 bases separating them. CDR3 length: 13 amino acids. In germline, CDR1 is DFQATT, CDR2 SNEGSKA (reference sequence).

This chain uses TRBV5-4 with TRBJ1-2, with TRBD1 identical over 7 bases. Germline V CDR1 and CDR2: SGHNT, YYREEE (reference sequence). Unmatched junction bases numbered 16, after V lost 4 bases and J lost 7 bases. The CDR3 contains 16 residues. The CDR3 nucleotides read TGTGCCAGCAGCAAGGCCCCCGGGACAGATAGCCGTGGCTACACCTTC. Its translation is CASSKAPGTDSRGYTF.